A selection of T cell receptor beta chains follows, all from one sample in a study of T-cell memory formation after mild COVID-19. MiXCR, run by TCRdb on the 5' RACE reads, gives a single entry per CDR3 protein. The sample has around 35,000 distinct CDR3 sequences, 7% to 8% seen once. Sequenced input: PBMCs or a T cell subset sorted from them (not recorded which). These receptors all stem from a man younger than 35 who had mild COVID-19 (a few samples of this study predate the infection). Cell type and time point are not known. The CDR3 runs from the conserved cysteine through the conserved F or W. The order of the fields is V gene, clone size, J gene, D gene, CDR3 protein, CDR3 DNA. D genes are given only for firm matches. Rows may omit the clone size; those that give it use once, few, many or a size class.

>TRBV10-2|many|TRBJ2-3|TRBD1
CASRKPGTGATDTQYF
TGCGCCAGCAGAAAACCCGGGACAGGGGCCACAGATACGCAGTATTTT
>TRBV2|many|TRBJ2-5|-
CASLLSYQETQYF
TGTGCCAGCCTTCTTTCGTACCAAGAGACCCAGTACTTC
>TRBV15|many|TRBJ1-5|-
CATSSGLWQIYQPQHF
TGTGCCACCAGCAGTGGCCTCTGGCAGATCTATCAGCCCCAGCATTTT
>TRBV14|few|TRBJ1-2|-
CASSRTLGGGYTF
TGTGCCAGCAGCCGAACGTTGGGGGGTGGCTACACCTTC
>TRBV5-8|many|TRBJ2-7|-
CASSPPGAYEQYF
TGTGCCAGCAGCCCCCCCGGGGCCTACGAGCAGTACTTC
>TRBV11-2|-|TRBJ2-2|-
CASSRGGMVGELFF
TGTGCCAGCAGCCGTGGGGGGATGGTCGGGGAGCTGTTTTTT
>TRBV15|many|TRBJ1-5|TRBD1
CATSRDRGPGQPQHF
TGTGCCACCAGCAGAGACAGGGGGCCCGGGCAGCCCCAGCATTTT
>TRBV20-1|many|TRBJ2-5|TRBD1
CSADEGQIQETQYF
TGCAGTGCTGACGAGGGACAGATACAAGAGACCCAGTACTTC
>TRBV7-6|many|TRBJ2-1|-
CASSSLPGANGNEQFF
TGTGCCAGCAGCTCCCTTCCGGGGGCCAATGGGAATGAGCAGTTCTTC
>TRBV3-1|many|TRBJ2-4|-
CASSQRREMTGRRVNIQYF
TGTGCCAGCAGCCAGCGAAGGGAGATGACAGGGAGGAGGGTTAACATTCAGTACTTC
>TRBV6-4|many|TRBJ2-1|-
CASSDSRDSYNEQFF
TGTGCCAGCAGTGACTCAAGGGACTCCTACAATGAGCAGTTCTTC
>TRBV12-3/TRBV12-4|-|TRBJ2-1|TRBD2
CASRLAGIINEQFF
TGTGCCAGCAGACTAGCGGGGATTATCAATGAGCAGTTCTTC
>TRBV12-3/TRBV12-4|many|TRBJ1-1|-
CASSFGPPGTEAFF
TGTGCCAGCAGTTTCGGCCCCCCTGGGACTGAAGCTTTCTTT
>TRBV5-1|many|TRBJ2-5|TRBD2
CASRKRGGLLNQETQYF
TGCGCCAGCAGAAAGCGGGGGGGCCTTTTGAACCAAGAGACCCAGTACTTC
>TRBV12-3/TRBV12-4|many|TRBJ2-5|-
CASSQTRTQYF
TGTGCCAGCAGCCAAACAAGGACCCAGTACTTC
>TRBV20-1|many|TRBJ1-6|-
CSAKGNNSPLHF
TGCAGTGCTAAGGGGAATAATTCACCCCTCCACTTT
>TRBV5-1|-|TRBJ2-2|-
CASSVTGLDTGELFF
TGCGCCAGCAGCGTGACGGGTCTCGATACCGGGGAGCTGTTTTTT
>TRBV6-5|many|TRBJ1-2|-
CASSDSTRKQGYTF
TGTGCCAGCAGTGACTCCACCCGTAAACAGGGCTACACCTTC
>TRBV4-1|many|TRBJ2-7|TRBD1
CASSQGTGDYEQYF
TGCGCCAGCAGCCAGGGGACAGGGGATTACGAGCAGTACTTC
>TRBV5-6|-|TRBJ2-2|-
CASSPRDGYTGELFF
TGTGCCAGCAGCCCCCGGGACGGGTACACCGGGGAGCTGTTTTTT
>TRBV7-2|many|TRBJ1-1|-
CASSLRSPNTEAFF
TGTGCCAGCAGCTTAAGGTCCCCGAACACTGAAGCTTTCTTT
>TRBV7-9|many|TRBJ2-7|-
CASSFHENSYEQYF
TGTGCCAGCAGCTTCCACGAGAACAGTTACGAGCAGTACTTC
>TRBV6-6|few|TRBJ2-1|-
CASSYLPSYYNEQFF
TGTGCCAGCAGTTACCTACCTAGCTATTACAATGAGCAGTTCTTC